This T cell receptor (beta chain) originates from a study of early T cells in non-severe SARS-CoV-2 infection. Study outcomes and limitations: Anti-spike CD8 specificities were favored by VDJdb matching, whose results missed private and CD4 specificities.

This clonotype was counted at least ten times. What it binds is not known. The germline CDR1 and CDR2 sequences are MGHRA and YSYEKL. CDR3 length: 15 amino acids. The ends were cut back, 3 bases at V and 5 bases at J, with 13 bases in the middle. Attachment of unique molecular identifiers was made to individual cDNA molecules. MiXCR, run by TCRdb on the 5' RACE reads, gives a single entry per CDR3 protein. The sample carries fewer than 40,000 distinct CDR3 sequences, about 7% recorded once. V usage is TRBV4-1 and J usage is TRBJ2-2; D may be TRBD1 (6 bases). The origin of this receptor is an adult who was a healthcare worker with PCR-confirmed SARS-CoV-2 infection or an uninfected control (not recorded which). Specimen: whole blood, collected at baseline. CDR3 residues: CASSHRAGATGELFF. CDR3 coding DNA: TGCGCCAGCAGCCACAGAGCAGGGGCTACCGGGGAGCTGTTTTTT.